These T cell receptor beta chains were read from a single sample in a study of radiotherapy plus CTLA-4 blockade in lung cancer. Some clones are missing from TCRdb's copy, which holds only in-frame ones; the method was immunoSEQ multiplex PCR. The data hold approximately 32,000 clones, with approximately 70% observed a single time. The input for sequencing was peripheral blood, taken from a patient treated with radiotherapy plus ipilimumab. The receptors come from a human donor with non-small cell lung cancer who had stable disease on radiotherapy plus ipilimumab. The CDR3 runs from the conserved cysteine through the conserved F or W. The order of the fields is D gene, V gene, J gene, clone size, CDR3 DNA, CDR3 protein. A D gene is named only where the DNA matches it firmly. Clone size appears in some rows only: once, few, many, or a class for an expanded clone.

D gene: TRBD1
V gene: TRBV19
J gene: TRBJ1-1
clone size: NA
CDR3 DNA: TGTGCCAGTAGTATAACCGGGACAGCTTTAGATTTGGCTTTCTTT
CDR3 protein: CASSITGTALDLAFF

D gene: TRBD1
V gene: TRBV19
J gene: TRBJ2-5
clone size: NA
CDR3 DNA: TGTGCCAGTAGTATTGGAGGGACAGGGTTAAATCGAGGGCAAGAGACCCAGTACTTC
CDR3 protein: CASSIGGTGLNRGQETQYF

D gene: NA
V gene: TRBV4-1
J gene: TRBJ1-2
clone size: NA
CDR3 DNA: TGCGCCAGCAGCCATCCGGAGGGGCGGGCCCTCAATCGGGGCTACACCTTC
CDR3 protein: CASSHPEGRALNRGYTF

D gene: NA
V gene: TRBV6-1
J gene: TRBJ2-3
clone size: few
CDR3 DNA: TGTGCCAGCAGTTTTATGGGGCGCACAGATACGCAGTATTTT
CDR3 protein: CASSFMGRTDTQYF

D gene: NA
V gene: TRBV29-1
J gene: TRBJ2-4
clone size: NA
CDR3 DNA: TGCAGCGCCCCAAAGGGGGGACAGCTTAAAAACATTCAGTACTTC
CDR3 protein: CSAPKGGQLKNIQYF

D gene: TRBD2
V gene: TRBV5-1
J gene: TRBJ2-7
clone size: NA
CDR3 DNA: TGCGCCAGCAGCTTGACGGGAGGTAATGCCGAGCAGTACTTC
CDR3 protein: CASSLTGGNAEQYF

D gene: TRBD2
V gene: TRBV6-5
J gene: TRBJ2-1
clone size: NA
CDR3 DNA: TGTGCCAGACGACTAGCCACTATCCATGAGCAGTTCTTC
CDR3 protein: CARRLATIHEQFF

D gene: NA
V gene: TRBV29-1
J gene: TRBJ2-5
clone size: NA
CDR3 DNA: TGCAGCGCACAGGGAGGCCAAGAGACCCAGTACTTC
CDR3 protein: CSAQGGQETQYF

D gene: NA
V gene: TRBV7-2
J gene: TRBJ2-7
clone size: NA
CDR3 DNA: TGTGCCAGCAGCTTAGCCGGGACTCAGTACGAGCAGTACTTC
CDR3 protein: CASSLAGTQYEQYF

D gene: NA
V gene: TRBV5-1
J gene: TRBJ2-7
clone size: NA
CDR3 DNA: TGCGCCAGCAGCTTGGACGGCAGGGCAACCTACGAGCAGTACTTC
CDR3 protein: CASSLDGRATYEQYF

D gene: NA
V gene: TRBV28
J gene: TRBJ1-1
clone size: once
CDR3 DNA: TGTGCCAGCAGTTCTCCGGGACCCCGGTTTGCTTTCTTT
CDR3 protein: CASSSPGPRFAFF

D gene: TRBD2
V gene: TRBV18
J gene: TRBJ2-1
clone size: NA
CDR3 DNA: TGTGCCAGCTCACGCAGGGCAGCGGGATCCTACAATGAGCAGTTCTTC
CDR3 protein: CASSRRAAGSYNEQFF

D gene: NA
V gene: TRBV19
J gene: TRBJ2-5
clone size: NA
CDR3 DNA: TGTGCCAGTACGGCGCGGGGTGGGGAGACCCAGTACTTC
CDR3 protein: CASTARGGETQYF

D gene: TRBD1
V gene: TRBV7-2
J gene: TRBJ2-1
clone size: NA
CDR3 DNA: TGTGCCAGCAGCTTAGGGGACAGGGGGGTGGAGCAGTTCTTC
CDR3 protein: CASSLGDRGVEQFF

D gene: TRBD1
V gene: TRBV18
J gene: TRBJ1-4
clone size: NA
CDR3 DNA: TGTGCCAGCTCACCACCGGGACAGGGTGGGGAAAAACTGTTTTTT
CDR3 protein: CASSPPGQGGEKLFF

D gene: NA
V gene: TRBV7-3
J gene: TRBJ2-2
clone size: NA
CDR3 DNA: TGTGCCAGCAGCTTAATGTCTGGACCCAAAACCGGGGAGCTGTTTTTT
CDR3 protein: CASSLMSGPKTGELFF

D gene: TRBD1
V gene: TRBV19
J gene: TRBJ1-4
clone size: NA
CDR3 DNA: TGTGCCACCCGGGGACAGGCATTTTCCGAAAAACTGTTTTTT
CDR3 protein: CATRGQAFSEKLFF

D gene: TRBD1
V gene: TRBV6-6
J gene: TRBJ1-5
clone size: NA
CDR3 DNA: TGTGCCAGCAGTTACGACAGGGGAGCTAGCAATCAGCCCCAGCATTTT
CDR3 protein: CASSYDRGASNQPQHF

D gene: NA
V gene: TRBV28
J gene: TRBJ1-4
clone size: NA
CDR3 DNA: TGTGCGAGCGGGGGAGGGGGTGGAGAGGAAAAACTGTTTTTT
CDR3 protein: CASGGGGGEEKLFF

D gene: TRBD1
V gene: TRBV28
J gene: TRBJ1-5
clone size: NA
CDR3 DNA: TGTGCCAGCAGTTTCATCCGCGGACAGGGAGGGGTGGGGAGCAATCAGCCCCAGCATTTT
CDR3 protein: CASSFIRGQGGVGSNQPQHF

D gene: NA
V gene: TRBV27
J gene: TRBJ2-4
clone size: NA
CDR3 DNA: TGTGCCAGCAGTTCACCCCAACGCGCCAACGCACGCAAAAACATTCAGTACTTC
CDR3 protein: CASSSPQRANARKNIQYF

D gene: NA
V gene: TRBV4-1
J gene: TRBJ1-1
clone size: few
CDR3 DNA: TGCGCCAGCAGCCAACCCCTGTCTACTGAAGCTTTCTTT
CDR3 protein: CASSQPLSTEAFF

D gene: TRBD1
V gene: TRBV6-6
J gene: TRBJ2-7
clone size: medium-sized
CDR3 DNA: TGTGCCAGCAAGTTAGGGCCGGGACAGGAGCCCTACGAGCAGTACTTC
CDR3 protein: CASKLGPGQEPYEQYF

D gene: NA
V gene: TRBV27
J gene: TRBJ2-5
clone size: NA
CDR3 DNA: TGTGCCAGCAGCCTGGGACCGAGAGAGACCCAGTACTTC
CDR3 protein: CASSLGPRETQYF

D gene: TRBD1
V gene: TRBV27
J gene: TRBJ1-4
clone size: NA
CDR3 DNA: TGTGCCAGCAGGCCGACAGGGGTATTAGAAAAACTGTTTTTT
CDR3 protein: CASRPTGVLEKLFF

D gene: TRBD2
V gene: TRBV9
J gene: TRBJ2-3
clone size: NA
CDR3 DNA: TGTGCCAGCAGCGCTAGCGGGAGGGGCGATACGCAGTATTTT
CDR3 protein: CASSASGRGDTQYF

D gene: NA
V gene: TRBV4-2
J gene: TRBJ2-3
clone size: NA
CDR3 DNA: TGTGCCAGCAGCCCCCCCCGGGTCGGAGATACGCAGTATTTT
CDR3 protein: CASSPPRVGDTQYF

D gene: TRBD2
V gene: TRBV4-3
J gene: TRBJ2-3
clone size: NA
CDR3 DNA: TGCGCCAGCAGCCAAGATGGGACTAGCGGCACAGATACGCAGTATTTT
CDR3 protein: CASSQDGTSGTDTQYF

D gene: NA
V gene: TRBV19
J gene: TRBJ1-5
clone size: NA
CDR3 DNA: TGTGCCAGTAGTACGACCCCACAGGACCCTAGCAATCAGCCCCAGCATTTT
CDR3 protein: CASSTTPQDPSNQPQHF

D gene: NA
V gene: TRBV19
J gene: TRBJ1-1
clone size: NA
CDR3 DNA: TGTGCCAGTAGTGCGACAGGAAACACTGAAGCTTTCTTT
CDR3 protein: CASSATGNTEAFF

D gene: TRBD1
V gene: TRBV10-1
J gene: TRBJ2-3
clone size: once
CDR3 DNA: TGCGCCAGCAGTGCGGACAGGTTTAGCACAGATACGCAGTATTTT
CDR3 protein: CASSADRFSTDTQYF

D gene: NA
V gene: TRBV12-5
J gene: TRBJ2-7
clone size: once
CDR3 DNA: TGTGCTAGTGGTTTGGACCCTTCCGGCGAGCAGTACTTC
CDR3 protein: CASGLDPSGEQYF

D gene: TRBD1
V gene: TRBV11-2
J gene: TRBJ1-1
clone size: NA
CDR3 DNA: TGTGCCAGCAGCTGGGATCAGGGGGCTTTGACTGAAGCTTTCTTT
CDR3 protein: CASSWDQGALTEAFF

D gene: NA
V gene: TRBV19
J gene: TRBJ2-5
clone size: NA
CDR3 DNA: TGTGCCAGTAGTATAGATCCGAATGCAAGGACCCAGTACTTC
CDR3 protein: CASSIDPNARTQYF

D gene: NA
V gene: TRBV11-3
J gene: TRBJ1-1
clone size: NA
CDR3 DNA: TGTGCCAGCAGCTATTCGTTGATCCGCCTGAACACTGAAGCTTTCTTT
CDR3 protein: CASSYSLIRLNTEAFF

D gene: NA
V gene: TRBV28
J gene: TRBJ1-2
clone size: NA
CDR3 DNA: TGTGCCAGCAGCTACTATTTCGCCCGACAGGAAGGCTACCGGCAGAGCTATGGCTACACCTTC
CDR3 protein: CASSYYFARQEGYRQSYGYTF

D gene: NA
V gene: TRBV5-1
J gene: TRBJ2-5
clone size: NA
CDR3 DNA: TGCGCCAGCAGCTTGAGTGGGTTTCAAGAGACCCAGTACTTC
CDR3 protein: CASSLSGFQETQYF

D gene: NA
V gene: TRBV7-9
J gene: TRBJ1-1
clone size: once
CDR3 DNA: TGTGCCAGCAGTCCTAAAACGGGTCACACTGAAGCTTTCTTT
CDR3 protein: CASSPKTGHTEAFF

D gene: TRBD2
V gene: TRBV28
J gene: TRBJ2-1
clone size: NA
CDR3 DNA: TGTGCCAGCAGACCTAGGACTAGCGGGAGTCCTGAGCAGTTCTTC
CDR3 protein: CASRPRTSGSPEQFF

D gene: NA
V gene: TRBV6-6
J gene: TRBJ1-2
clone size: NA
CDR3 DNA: TGTGCCAGCAGTTACCTCCTGGGGACTACCCTGTATGGCTACACCTTC
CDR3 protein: CASSYLLGTTLYGYTF

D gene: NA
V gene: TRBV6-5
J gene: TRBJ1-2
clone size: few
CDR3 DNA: TGTGCCAGCAGGCCCCCAGGGTGGGGCTACACCTTC
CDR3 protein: CASRPPGWGYTF

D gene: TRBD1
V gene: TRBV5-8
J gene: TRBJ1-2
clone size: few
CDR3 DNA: TGTGCCAGCAGCACCTACGGGACAGGGATCTATGGCTACACCTTC
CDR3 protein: CASSTYGTGIYGYTF

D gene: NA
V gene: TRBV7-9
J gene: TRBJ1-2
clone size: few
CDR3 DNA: TGTGCCAGCAGCTTAGCAGGGGATAACTATGGCTACACCTTC
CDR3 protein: CASSLAGDNYGYTF

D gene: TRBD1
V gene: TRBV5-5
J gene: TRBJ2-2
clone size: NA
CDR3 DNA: TGTGCCAGCAGCGCCAGGGGGCGTTTTACCGGGGAGCTGTTTTTT
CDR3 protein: CASSARGRFTGELFF

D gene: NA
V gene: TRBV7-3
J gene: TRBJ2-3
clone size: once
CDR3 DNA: TGTGCCAGCAGCCTAGAAGGAGTGGTCGGGAGTGATACGCAGTATTTT
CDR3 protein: CASSLEGVVGSDTQYF

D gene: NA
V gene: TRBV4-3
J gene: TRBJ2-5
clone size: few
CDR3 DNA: TGCGCCAGCAGTCGGCTTGCAGGGACCCAAGAGACCCAGTACTTC
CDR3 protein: CASSRLAGTQETQYF

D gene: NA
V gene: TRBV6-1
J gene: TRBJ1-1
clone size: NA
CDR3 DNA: TGTGCCAGCAGCCTGGGACTTGGCGTCACTGAAGCTTTCTTT
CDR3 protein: CASSLGLGVTEAFF

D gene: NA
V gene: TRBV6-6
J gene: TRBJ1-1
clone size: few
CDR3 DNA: TGTGCCAGCGGATTGCGAGGGGGGAACACTGAAGCTTTCTTT
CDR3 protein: CASGLRGGNTEAFF

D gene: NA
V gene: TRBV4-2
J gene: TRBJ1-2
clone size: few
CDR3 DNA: TGTGCCAGCAGCCAAGGGGCAACCGCAGAGAGCTTCTATGGCTACACCTTC
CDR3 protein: CASSQGATAESFYGYTF

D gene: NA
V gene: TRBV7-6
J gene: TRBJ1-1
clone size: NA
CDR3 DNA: TGTGCCAGCAGCTTATTTCCCAGGACAACGGGGACTGAAGCTTTCTTT
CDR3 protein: CASSLFPRTTGTEAFF

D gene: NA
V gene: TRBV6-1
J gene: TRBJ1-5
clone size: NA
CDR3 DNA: TGTGCCAGCAGGAAGGACAGTTCCCAGCCCCAGCATTTT
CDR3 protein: CASRKDSSQPQHF

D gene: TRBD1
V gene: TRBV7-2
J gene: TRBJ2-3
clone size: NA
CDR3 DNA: TGTGCCAGCAGCTTTGAGGGACAGGGGACAGATACGCAGTATTTT
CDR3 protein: CASSFEGQGTDTQYF

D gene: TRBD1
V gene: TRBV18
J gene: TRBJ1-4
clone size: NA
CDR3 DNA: TGTGCCAGCTCACCACAGGGGGCGATTGAAAAACTGTTTTTT
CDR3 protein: CASSPQGAIEKLFF

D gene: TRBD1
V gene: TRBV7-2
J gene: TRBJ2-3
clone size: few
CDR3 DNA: TGTGCCAGCAGCTTGACAGGGGTTAGCACAGATACGCAGTATTTT
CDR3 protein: CASSLTGVSTDTQYF

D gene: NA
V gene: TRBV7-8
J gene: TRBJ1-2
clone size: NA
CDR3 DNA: TGTGCCAGCAGCCCCCGGGGGATTGCTAACTATGGCTACACCTTC
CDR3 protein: CASSPRGIANYGYTF

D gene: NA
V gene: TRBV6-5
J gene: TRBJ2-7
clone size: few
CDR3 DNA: TGTGCCAGCAGAGCCTCGCCGGGACCGGGAACCGAGCAGTACTTC
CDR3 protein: CASRASPGPGTEQYF

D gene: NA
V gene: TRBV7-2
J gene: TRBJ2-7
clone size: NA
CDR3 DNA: TGTGCCAGCAGTTCCGGTTCGGGCCTAGTGGTTCAGTACTTC
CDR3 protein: CASSSGSGLVVQYF